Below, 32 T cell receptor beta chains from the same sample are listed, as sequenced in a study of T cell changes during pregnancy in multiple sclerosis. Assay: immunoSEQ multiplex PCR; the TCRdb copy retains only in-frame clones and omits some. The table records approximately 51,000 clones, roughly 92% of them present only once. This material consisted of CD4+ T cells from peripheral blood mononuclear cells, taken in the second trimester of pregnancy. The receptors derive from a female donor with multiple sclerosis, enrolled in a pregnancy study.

The CDR3 loop is CASSLEGQRYGYTF. DNA for the CDR3: TGCGCCAGCAGCTTGGAGGGACAGCGATATGGCTACACCTTC. The genes are TRBV5-1 and TRBJ1-2, with 7 bases that match TRBD1. With 0 bases clipped from V and 5 bases from J, the junction kept 4 bases outside the gene matches. The germline CDR1 and CDR2 sequences are SGHRS and YFSETQ. The CDR3 totals 14 residues.

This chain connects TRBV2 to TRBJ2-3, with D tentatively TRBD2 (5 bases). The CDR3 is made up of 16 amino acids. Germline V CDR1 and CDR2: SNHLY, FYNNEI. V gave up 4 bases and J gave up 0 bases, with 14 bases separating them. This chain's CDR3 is CASSASGHTSTDTQYF. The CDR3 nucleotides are TGTGCCAGCAGTGCAAGCGGCCACACTAGCACAGATACGCAGTATTTT.

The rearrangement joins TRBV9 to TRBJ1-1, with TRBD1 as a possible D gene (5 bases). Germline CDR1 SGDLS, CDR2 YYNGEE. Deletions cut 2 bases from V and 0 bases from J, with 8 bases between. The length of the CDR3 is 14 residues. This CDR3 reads CASSVRGVNTEAFF. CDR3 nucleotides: TGTGCCAGCAGCGTTCGGGGGGTGAACACTGAAGCTTTCTTT.

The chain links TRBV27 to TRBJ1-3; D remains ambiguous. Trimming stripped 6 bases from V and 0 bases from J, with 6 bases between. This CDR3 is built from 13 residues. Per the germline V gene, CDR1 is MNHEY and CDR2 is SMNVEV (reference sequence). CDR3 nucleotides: TGTGCCAGCAGGCGAACCTCTGGAAACACCATATATTTT. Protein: CASRRTSGNTIYF.

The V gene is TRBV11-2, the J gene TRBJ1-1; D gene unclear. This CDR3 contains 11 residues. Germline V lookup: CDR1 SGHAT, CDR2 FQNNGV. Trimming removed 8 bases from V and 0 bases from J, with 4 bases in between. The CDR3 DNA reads TGTGCCAGCCAGATGAACACTGAAGCTTTCTTT. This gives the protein CASQMNTEAFF.

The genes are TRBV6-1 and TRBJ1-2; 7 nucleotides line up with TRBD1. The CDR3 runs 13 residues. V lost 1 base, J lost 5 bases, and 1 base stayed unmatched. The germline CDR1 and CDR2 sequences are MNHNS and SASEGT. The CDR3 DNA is TGTGCCAGCAGTGAAGAACAGGGGTATGGCTACACCTTC. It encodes CASSEEQGYGYTF.

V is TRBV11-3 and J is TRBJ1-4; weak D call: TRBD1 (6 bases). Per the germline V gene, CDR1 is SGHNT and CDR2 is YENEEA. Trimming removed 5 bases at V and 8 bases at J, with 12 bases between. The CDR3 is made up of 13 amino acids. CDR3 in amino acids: CASSGGAGEKLFF. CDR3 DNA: TGTGCCAGCAGCGGGGGGGCGGGAGAAAAACTGTTTTTT.

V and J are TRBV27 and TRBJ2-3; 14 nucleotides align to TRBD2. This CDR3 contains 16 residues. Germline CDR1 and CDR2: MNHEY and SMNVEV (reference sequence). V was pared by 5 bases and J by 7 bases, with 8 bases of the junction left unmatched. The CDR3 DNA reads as TGTGCCAGCAGTATACCGGGACTAGCGGGGGCGAATACGCAGTATTTT. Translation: CASSIPGLAGANTQYF.

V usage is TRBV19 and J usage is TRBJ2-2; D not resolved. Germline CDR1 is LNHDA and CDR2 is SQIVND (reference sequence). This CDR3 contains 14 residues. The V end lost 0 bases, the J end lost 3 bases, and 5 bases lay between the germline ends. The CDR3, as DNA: TGTGCCAGTAGTATAGATCGGGACACCGGGGAGCTGTTTTTT. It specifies CASSIDRDTGELFF.

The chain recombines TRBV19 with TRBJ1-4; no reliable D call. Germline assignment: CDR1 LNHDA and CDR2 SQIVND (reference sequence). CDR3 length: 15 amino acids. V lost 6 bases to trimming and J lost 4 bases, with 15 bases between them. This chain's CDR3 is CASRRVPGVNEKLFF. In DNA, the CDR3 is TGTGCCAGTAGGCGGGTTCCAGGAGTTAATGAAAAACTGTTTTTT. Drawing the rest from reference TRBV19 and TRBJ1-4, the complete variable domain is DGGITQSPKYLFRKEGQNVTLSCEQNLNHDAMYWYRQDPGQGLRLIYYSQIVNDFQKGDIAEGYSVSREKKESFPLTVTSAQKNPTAFYLCASRRVPGVNEKLFFGSGTQLSVL.

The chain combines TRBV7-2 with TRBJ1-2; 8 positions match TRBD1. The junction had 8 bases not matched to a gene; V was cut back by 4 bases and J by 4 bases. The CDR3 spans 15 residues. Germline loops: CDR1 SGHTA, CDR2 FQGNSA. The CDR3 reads CASSSGGQGGYGYTF. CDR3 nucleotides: TGTGCCAGCAGCTCAGGAGGACAGGGAGGCTATGGCTACACCTTC.

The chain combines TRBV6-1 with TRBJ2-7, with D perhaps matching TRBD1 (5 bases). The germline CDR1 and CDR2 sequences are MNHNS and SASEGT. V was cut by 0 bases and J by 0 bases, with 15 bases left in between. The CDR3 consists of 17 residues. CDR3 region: CASSEARVPGSSYEQYF. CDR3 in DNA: TGTGCCAGCAGTGAAGCCAGGGTACCCGGGTCCTCCTACGAGCAGTACTTC.

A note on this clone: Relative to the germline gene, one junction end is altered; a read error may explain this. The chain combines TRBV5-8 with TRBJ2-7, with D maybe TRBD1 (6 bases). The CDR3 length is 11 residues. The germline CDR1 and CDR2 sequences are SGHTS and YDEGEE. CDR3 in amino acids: CASSFTGTTLF. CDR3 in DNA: TGTGCCAGCAGTTTTACCGGGACAACTTTGTTC.

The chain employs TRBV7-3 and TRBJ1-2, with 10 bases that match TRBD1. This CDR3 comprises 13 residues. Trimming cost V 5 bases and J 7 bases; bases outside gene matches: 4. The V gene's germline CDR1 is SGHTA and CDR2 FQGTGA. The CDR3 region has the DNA TGTGCCAGCAGCCCTGACAGGGGGCTTGGCTACACCTTC. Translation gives CASSPDRGLGYTF.

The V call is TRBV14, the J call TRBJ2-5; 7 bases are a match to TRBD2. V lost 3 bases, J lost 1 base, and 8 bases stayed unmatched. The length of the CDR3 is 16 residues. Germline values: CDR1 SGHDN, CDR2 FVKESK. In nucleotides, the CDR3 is TGTGCCAGCAGCCAGACCCCCCGCGGGGGCCAAGAGACCCAGTACTTC. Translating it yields CASSQTPRGGQETQYF.

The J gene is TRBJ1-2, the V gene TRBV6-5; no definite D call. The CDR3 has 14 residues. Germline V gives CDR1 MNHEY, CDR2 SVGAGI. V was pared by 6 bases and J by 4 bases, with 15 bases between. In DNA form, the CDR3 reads TGTGCCAGCAGCGAGGGCAGCCTTTTCTATGGCTACACCTTC. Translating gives CASSEGSLFYGYTF.

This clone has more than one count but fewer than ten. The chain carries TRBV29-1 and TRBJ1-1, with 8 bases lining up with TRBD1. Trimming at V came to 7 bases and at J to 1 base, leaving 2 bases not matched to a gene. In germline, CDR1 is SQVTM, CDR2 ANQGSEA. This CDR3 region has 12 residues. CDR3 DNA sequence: TGCAGCGCAGACAGGGGGAACACTGAAGCTTTCTTT. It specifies CSADRGNTEAFF.

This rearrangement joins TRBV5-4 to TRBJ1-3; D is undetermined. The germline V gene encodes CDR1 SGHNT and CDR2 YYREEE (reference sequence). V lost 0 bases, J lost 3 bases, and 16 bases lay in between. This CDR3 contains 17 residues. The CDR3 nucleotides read TGTGCCAGCAGCTTGGAAGCAGGTTTCAGCTATGGAAACACCATATATTTT. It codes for CASSLEAGFSYGNTIYF.

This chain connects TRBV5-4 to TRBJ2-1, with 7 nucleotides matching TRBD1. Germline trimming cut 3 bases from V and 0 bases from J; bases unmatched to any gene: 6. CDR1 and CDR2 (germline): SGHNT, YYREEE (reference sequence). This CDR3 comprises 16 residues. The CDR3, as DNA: TGTGCCAGCAGCTCGGCACAGGGGCGCTCCTACAATGAGCAGTTCTTC. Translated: CASSSAQGRSYNEQFF.

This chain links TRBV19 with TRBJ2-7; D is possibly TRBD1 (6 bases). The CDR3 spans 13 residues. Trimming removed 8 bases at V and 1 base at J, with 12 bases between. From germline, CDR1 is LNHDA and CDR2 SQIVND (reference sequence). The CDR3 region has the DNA TGTGCCAGTTCCAGGGGCGGGTCCTACGAGCAGTACTTC. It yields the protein CASSRGGSYEQYF.

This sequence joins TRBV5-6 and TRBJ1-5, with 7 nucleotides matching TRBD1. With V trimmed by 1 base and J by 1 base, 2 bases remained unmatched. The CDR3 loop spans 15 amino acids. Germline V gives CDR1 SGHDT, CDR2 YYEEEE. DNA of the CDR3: TGTGCCAGCAGCTTGCAGGGGGTCAGCAATCAGCCCCAGCATTTT. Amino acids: CASSLQGVSNQPQHF. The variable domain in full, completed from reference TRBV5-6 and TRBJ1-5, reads DAGVTQSPTHLIKTRGQQVTLRCSPKSGHDTVSWYQQALGQGPQFIFQYYEEEERQRGNFPDRFSGHQFPNYSSELNVNALLLGDSALYLCASSLQGVSNQPQHFGDGTRLSIL.

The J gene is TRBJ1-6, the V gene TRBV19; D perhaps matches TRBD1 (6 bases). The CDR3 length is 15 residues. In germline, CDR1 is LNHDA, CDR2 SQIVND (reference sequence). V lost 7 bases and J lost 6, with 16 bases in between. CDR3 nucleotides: TGTGCCAGTACCACAGGGATATCTGGTAATTCACCCCTCCACTTT. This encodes CASTTGISGNSPLHF.

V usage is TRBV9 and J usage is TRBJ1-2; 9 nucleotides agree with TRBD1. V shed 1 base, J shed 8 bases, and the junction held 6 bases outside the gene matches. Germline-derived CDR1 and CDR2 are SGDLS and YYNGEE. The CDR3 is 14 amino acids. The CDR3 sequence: CASSVSGTGSGYTF. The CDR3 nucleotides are TGTGCCAGCAGCGTATCCGGGACAGGGTCCGGCTACACCTTC.

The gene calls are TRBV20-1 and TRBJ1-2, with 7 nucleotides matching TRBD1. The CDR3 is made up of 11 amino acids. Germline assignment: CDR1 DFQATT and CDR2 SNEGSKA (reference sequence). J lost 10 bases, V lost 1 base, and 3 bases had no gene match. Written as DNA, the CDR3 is TGCAGTGCTAGAGGACAGGGCTCCTACACCTTC. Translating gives CSARGQGSYTF.

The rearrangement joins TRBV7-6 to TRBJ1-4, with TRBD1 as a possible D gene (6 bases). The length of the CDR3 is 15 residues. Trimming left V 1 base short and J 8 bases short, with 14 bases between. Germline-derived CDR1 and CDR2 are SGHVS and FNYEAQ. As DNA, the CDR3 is TGTGCCAGCAGCTTAGGGGCCAGGGGAATCGAAAAACTGTTTTTT. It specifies CASSLGARGIEKLFF.

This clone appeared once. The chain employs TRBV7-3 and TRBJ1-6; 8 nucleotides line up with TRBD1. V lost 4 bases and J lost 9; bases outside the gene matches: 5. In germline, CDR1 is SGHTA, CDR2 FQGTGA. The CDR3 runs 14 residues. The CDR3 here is CASSSGQGGSPLHF. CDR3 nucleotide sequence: TGTGCCAGCAGCTCCGGACAGGGAGGTTCACCCCTCCACTTT.

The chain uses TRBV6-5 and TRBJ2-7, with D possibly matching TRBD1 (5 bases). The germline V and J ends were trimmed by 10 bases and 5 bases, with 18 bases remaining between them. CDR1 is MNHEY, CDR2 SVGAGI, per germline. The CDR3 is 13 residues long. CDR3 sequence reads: CATFGAKENEQYF. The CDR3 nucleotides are TGTGCCACCTTTGGGGCAAAAGAGAACGAGCAGTACTTC.

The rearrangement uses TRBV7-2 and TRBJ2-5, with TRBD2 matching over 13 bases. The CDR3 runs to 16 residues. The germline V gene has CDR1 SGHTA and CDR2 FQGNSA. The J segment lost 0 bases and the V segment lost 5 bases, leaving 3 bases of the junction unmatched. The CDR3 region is CASSRGLAGDQETQYF. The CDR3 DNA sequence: TGTGCCAGCAGCCGTGGACTAGCGGGAGACCAAGAGACCCAGTACTTC.

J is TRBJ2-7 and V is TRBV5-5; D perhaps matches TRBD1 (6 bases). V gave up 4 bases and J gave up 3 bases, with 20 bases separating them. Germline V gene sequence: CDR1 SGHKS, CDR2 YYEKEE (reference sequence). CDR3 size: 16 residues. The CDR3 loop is CASSLPLRGRGYEQYF. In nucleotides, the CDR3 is TGTGCCAGCAGCCTCCCCCTCAGGGGAAGGGGCTACGAGCAGTACTTC.

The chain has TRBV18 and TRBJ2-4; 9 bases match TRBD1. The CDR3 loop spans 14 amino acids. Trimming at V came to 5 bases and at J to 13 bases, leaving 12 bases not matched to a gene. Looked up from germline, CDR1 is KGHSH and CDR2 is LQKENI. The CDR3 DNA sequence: TGTGCCAGCTCAACTCGGACAGGGGACTACCTCCAGTACTTC. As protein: CASSTRTGDYLQYF.

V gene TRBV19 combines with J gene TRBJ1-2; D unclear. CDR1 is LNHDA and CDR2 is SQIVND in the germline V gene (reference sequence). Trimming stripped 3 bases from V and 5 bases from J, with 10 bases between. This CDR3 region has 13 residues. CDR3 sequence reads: CASSIPDSYGYTF. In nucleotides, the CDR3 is TGTGCCAGTAGTATTCCTGACTCATATGGCTACACCTTC.

CDR3 sequence reads: CASSPAGTNTQYF. CDR3 nucleotides: TGTGCCAGCAGCCCGGCCGGGACTAATACGCAGTATTTT. The chain uses TRBV7-3 and TRBJ2-3; 7 bases are a match to TRBD2. From germline, CDR1 is SGHTA and CDR2 FQGTGA. V shed 5 bases and J 7 bases; nucleotides not matched to a gene: 6. This CDR3 region has 13 residues.